This TCR beta chain was sequenced for a study of T cell responses to AZD1222 COVID-19 vaccine. The CDR3 extends over 17 amino acids. CDR1 is MDHEN and CDR2 is SYDVKM in the germline V gene. J lost 3 bases, V lost 3 bases, and 3 bases had no gene match. Generated by immunoSEQ multiplex PCR, the TCRdb table keeps only in-frame clones and is missing some. The sample lists roughly 150,000 clones; 70% to 90% were seen once. The source is an adult in good health. The V call is TRBV28, the J call TRBJ2-6; TRBD1 agrees at 12 bases. This sample comprised peripheral blood, obtained on day 0 of AZD1222 vaccination. The CDR3 region is CASSFRDRGLGANVLTF. CDR3 sequence (DNA): TGTGCCAGCAGTTTCCGGGACAGGGGGCTTGGGGCCAACGTCCTGACTTTC. Drawing the rest from reference TRBV28 and TRBJ2-6, the complete variable domain is DVKVTQSSRYLVKRTGEKVFLECVQDMDHENMFWYRQDPGLGLRLIYFSYDVKMKEKGDIPEGYSVSREKKERFSLILESASTNQTSMYLCASSFRDRGLGANVLTFGAGSRLTVL.